This T cell receptor (beta chain) is drawn from a study of T cells in Graves' hyperthyroidism and ophthalmopathy (dated by TCRdb to between 2018 and 2020). At the level of the whole study: Peripheral blood samples were taken at initial diagnosis, before any treatment was given. A discovery cohort of about a hundred patients, 43 with Graves' ophthalmopathy and roughly 59 with stable Graves' hyperthyroidism, was used to find distinguishing TCR V-J signatures. Whether ophthalmopathy could be predicted prospectively was tested in an independent validation cohort made up of roughly 20 hyperthyroidism patients plus 17 patients who later progressed to ophthalmopathy. The roughly 100 discovery patients were randomly divided into training and test sets at a 7:3 ratio. In addition, the study compared T-cell repertoires in thyroid tissue and in blood from about six Graves' hyperthyroidism patients. After sampling, hyperthyroidism patients received methimazole starting at 30 mg daily, and ophthalmopathy patients received high-dose intravenous methylprednisolone. The paper reports TCR Vbeta CDR3 sequencing of over 130 peripheral blood samples: around 45 ophthalmopathy, approximately 74 hyperthyroidism and 17 progressor patients. Here is what the overall study found, with its caveats: Most expanded thyroid clonotypes (frequency above 0.001) were also detected in blood, suggesting blood repertoires may reflect thyroid immune responses. No statistical method was used to fix the sample size in advance, and group allocation was not hidden from the investigators. In validation, progression to ophthalmopathy was predicted by the model with more than 65% sensitivity and 72% to 85% specificity, a median of roughly 6.4 months before onset. A model built on a 13 V-J signature distinguished ophthalmopathy from stable hyperthyroidism, reaching 85% to 90% sensitivity and around 81% specificity in cross-validation and 80%/75% in testing.

The TCR beta CDR3 regions were amplified from RNA transcripts. A first-round RT-PCR of the TCR CDR3 used the HTBI primer set with the Qiagen OneStep RT-PCR kit. Libraries were constructed in a second round of multiplex PCR, after which size selection and purification were performed. Paired-end sequencing of the libraries was performed with 100 bp reads on an Illumina HiSeq2000. Regarding the original processing steps: Raw data were processed with SOAPnuke, discarding reads with adapters, uncalled bases, mean Phred below 15, or no exact constant-primer or identifier match. High-quality paired reads were merged with COPE v1.2.5, and unique nucleotide sequences were defined as clonotypes. Clonotypes were aligned to IMGT TRBV, TRBD and TRBJ reference segments using MiTCR v1.1. The analysis was restricted to V-J combinations with a frequency above 0.0001, which together covered 98% to 99.2% of the repertoires. A TCS score was defined as the ratio between F50 (clonal expansion) and ExV (chaos), using BLOSUM62-based TCRdist between CDR3 peptides within each V-J. Welch's t-statistics and random forest reduced just over 500 V-J features to 10 to 15, which were used in a naive Bayes classifier (R e1071). TCRdb took the public reads, trimmed them with fastp at Q25, ran MiXCR for clone calling and kept in-frame beta chains. Duplicate CDR3 protein sequences are folded into a single record with the most common DNA and genes. The V and J calls reflect TCRdb's pipeline rather than the authors' work. This sample lists a few hundred thousand distinct CDR3 sequences; about a sixth were detected once. The ten largest clones capture around 3.5% of the sample.

This clonotype was seen ten or more times. Its antigen is currently not known. No base-level quality is on record; no much larger clone is a single base apart. Ophthalmopathy patients had moderately to severely active disease, with a Clinical Activity Score of 3 or more, a NOSPECS grade of 4 or more, and a disease duration of less than 3 months. The study excluded patients with uncontrolled infections, other autoimmune diseases, pregnancy or lactation. Diagnoses were established on the basis of clinical symptoms, serum thyroxine and TRAb, thyroid ultrasound, and orbital computed tomography. PBMCs were isolated from 7.5 to 10 ml of fresh peripheral blood by Ficoll-Paque density gradient centrifugation. Total RNA was extracted with Trizol reagent, and quality was checked on an Agilent 2100 Bioanalyzer. Based on the germline V gene (reference sequence), the CDR1 and CDR2 sequences are DFQATT and SNEGSKA. The V end gives up 7 bases and the J end 0 bases, leaving 3 bases in the junction not matched to a gene. Including the terminal cysteine and phenylalanine, the CDR3 comprises 14 residues. Only the CDR3 part of the read is kept: 42 bases, read in frame from the first base.

The sequenced material came from blood. The V gene is TRBV20-1 and the J gene is TRBJ2-1; 10 middle bases align to TRBD2. The sequence derives from a woman aged 35 to 49 with Graves' ophthalmopathy. DNA sequence: TGCAGTGGGCAGCGGGGGGGCTCCTACAATGAGCAGTTCTTC. Protein translation: CSGQRGGSYNEQFF.